The 15 T cell receptor beta chains given below trace back to one sample, sequenced in a study of blood T cell repertoires in COVID-19. Only in-frame clones appear in the TCRdb table, and some are missing; sequencing was by immunoSEQ multiplex PCR. Of under 200,000 clones in the sample, about 88% were seen once. The material sequenced was peripheral blood. The source of these receptors is a man between 18 and 35 years old with active or convalescent COVID-19.

The V gene is TRBV30, the J gene TRBJ1-6; D might be TRBD1 (6 bases). Germline lookup yields CDR1 GTSNPN and CDR2 SVGIG (reference sequence). Trimming took 4 bases from V and 6 from J, leaving 16 bases between them. The length of the CDR3 is 15 residues. This CDR3 is CAWMRGTGPNSPLHF. The DNA for the CDR3 is TGTGCCTGGATGAGGGGGACGGGGCCTAATTCACCCCTCCACTTT. Together with reference TRBV30 and TRBJ1-6, the CDR3 gives the full variable domain: SQTIHQWPATLVQPVGSPLSLECTVEGTSNPNLYWYRQAAGRGLQLLFYSVGIGQISSEVPQNLSASRPQDRQFILSSKKLLLSDSGFYLCAWMRGTGPNSPLHFGNGTRLTVT.

This clone was counted between two and nine times. V is TRBV13 and J is TRBJ2-1; possible D gene TRBD2, 6 bases. Germline V gene sequence: CDR1 PRHDT, CDR2 FYEKMQ (reference sequence). Trimming cost V 4 bases and J 7 bases, with 17 bases left between them. This CDR3 has 15 amino acids. CDR3 DNA sequence: TGTGCCAGCAGCTCGGAGGTGACTAGGCTTAATGAGCAGTTCTTC. This translates into CASSSEVTRLNEQFF.

CDR3 DNA: TGTGCCACCAGCAGAGGCTTCACGGGACAGGGTTCTGGCTACACCTTC. This encodes CATSRGFTGQGSGYTF. This rearrangement joins TRBV15 to TRBJ1-2, with 9 bases aligning to TRBD1. The CDR3 is 16 residues long. Unmatched junction bases numbered 10, after V lost 1 base and J lost 7 bases. CDR1 is LNHNV, CDR2 YYDKDF, per germline (reference sequence).

The CDR3, as DNA: TGTGCCAGCAGTACTAAAGGGGATCAGCCCCAGCATTTT. This sequence encodes CASSTKGDQPQHF. This sequence joins TRBV6-5 and TRBJ1-5; tentative D call: TRBD1 (5 bases). V shed 5 bases and J shed 5 bases, with 10 bases lying between them. The germline gives CDR1 MNHEY, CDR2 SVGAGI. The CDR3 runs to 13 residues.

The chain couples TRBV6-5 to TRBJ2-2; 10 nucleotides match TRBD1. The CDR3 is 15 residues long. Germline CDR1 MNHEY, CDR2 SVGAGI. With V trimmed by 6 bases and J by 4 bases, 5 bases remained unmatched. CDR3 region: CASRSGTGATGELFF. DNA for the CDR3: TGTGCCAGCAGATCTGGGACAGGGGCCACCGGGGAGCTGTTTTTT.

The chain combines TRBV19 with TRBJ1-2, with a possible D match to TRBD1 (5 bases). V lost 3 bases and J 4 bases, leaving 15 bases between the germline ends. The CDR3 consists of 15 residues. The germline gives CDR1 LNHDA, CDR2 SQIVND (reference sequence). In nucleotides, the CDR3 is TGTGCCAGTAGTATTCATGTGCCAGGGCCCTATGGCTACACCTTC. Its translation: CASSIHVPGPYGYTF.

The chain joins TRBV18 to TRBJ2-3; D gene uncertain. CDR1 is KGHSH and CDR2 is LQKENI in the germline V gene. The CDR3 has 14 amino acids. Trimming cost V 2 bases and J 2 bases, with 8 bases left between them. DNA of the CDR3: TGTGCCAGCTCACCAAGAGAGGTCACAGATACGCAGTATTTT. This translates into CASSPREVTDTQYF.

The chain uses TRBV6-1 and TRBJ1-2; a weak D match, TRBD1 (6 bases). The V and J ends lost 1 base and 1 base respectively, with 10 bases between them. The CDR3 is 15 amino acids. CDR1 MNHNS and CDR2 SASEGT come from the germline V gene. The CDR3 loop reads CASSEGQAINYGYTF. DNA for the CDR3: TGTGCCAGCAGTGAAGGACAGGCGATTAACTATGGCTACACCTTC.

The chain couples TRBV11-1 to TRBJ2-1, with 7 bases fitting TRBD1. This CDR3 is 15 amino acids long. CDR1 SGHAT and CDR2 FQDESV come from the germline V gene (reference sequence). The trim removed 1 base at V and 8 bases at J, leaving 8 bases unmatched. CDR3 DNA sequence: TGTGCCAGCAGCTTAGACAAGACAGGGACCGATGAGCAGTTCTTC. Translation gives CASSLDKTGTDEQFF.

The chain combines TRBV10-3 with TRBJ1-6; TRBD1 matches at 10 bases. With 5 bases clipped from V and 8 bases from J, the junction kept 3 bases outside the gene matches. Germline V gene lookup returns CDR1 ENHRY and CDR2 SYGVKD. The CDR3 runs to 14 residues. The CDR3 reads CAISPGQGYSPLHF. The CDR3 nucleotides read TGTGCCATCAGTCCGGGACAGGGGTATTCACCCCTCCACTTT.

The rearrangement uses TRBV7-2 and TRBJ2-7; 7 bases are shared with TRBD2. Germline CDR1 SGHTA, CDR2 FQGNSA. This CDR3 region has 15 residues. The trim removed 1 base at V and 2 bases at J, leaving 5 bases unmatched. CDR3 sequence reads: CASSLGAGDPYEQYF. DNA of the CDR3: TGTGCCAGCAGCTTAGGGGCGGGAGATCCCTACGAGCAGTACTTC. Full variable domain (outside the CDR3, taken from reference TRBV7-2 and TRBJ2-7): GAGVSQSPSNKVTEKGKDVELRCDPISGHTALYWYRQSLGQGLEFLIYFQGNSAPDKSGLPSDRFSAERTGGSVSTLTIQRTQQEDSAVYLCASSLGAGDPYEQYFGPGTRLTVT.

The chain recombines TRBV27 with TRBJ2-7, with D perhaps TRBD2 (5 bases). Trimming shortened V by 0 bases and J by 0 bases, and 12 bases separated the two germline ends. The length of the CDR3 is 16 residues. Germline V gene data show CDR1 as MNHEY and CDR2 as SMNVEV (reference sequence). The CDR3 DNA is TGTGCCAGCAGTTTATCTAAGGGAGACTTCTCCTACGAGCAGTACTTC. This sequence encodes CASSLSKGDFSYEQYF.

This rearrangement joins TRBV6-6 to TRBJ2-7; tentatively, D is TRBD1 (5 bases). V dropped 0 bases and J dropped 3 bases, with 9 bases sitting between them. Germline values: CDR1 MNHNY, CDR2 SVGAGI (reference sequence). This CDR3 comprises 14 residues. In DNA form, the CDR3 reads TGTGCCAGCAGTTACTCAGACAGTGGCTACGAGCAGTACTTC. Amino acids: CASSYSDSGYEQYF.

The rearrangement joins TRBV4-1 to TRBJ2-1; 7 bases align to TRBD2. Germline-derived CDR1 and CDR2 are MGHRA and YSYEKL. There are 12 residues in the CDR3. J was trimmed by 8 bases and V by 4 bases; bases with no gene match: 2. As DNA, the CDR3 is TGCGCCAGCAGCCCTAGCGGACATGAGCAGTTCTTC. It is translated as CASSPSGHEQFF.

The chain employs TRBV7-8 and TRBJ2-1; TRBD2 is a possible D gene (5 bases). The CDR3 covers 15 residues. The germline gives CDR1 SGHVS, CDR2 FQNEAQ. V shed 5 bases and J shed 6 bases, with 17 bases lying between them. CDR3 loop: CASSPTSVLRNEQFF. The DNA for the CDR3 is TGTGCCAGCAGCCCAACTAGTGTCCTACGCAATGAGCAGTTCTTC.